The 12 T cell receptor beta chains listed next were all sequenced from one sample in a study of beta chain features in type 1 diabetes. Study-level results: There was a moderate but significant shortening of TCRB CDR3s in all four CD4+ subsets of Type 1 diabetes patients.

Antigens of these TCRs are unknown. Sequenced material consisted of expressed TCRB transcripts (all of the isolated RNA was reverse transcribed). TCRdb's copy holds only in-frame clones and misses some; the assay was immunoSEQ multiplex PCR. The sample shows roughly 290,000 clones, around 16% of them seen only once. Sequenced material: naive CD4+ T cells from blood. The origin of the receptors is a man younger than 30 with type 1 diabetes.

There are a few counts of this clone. The CDR3 DNA sequence: TGCGCCAGCAGCTTGCCTCGGGAGATAGGGAACATTCAGTACTTC. Translated: CASSLPREIGNIQYF. The chain is built from TRBV5-1 and TRBJ2-4; weak D call: TRBD2 (6 bases). V was pared by 1 base and J by 7 bases, with 15 bases between. This CDR3 contains 15 residues. Germline V lookup: CDR1 SGHRS, CDR2 YFSETQ.

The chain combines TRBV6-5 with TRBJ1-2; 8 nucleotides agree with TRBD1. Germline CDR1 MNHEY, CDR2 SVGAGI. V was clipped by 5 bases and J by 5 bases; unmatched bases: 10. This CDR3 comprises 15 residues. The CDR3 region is CASSPDSGGGYGYTF. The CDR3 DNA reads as TGTGCCAGCAGTCCAGACTCAGGGGGCGGGTATGGCTACACCTTC.

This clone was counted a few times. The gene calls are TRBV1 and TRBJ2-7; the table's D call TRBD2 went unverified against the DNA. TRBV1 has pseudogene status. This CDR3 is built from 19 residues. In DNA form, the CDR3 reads TGCACCAGCAGCCAATACTTAGCTAGCGGGAGGGCGCGGTCCTACGAGCAGTACTTC. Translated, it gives CTSSQYLASGRARSYEQYF.

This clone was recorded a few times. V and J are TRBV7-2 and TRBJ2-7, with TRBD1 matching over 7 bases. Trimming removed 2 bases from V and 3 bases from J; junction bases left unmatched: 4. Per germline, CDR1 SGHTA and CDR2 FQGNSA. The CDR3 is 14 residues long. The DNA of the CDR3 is TGTGCCAGCAGCTTATTACAGGGGAACTACGAGCAGTACTTC. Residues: CASSLLQGNYEQYF. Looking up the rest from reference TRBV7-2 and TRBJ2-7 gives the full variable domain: GAGVSQSPSNKVTEKGKDVELRCDPISGHTALYWYRQSLGQGLEFLIYFQGNSAPDKSGLPSDRFSAERTGGSVSTLTIQRTQQEDSAVYLCASSLLQGNYEQYFGPGTRLTVT.

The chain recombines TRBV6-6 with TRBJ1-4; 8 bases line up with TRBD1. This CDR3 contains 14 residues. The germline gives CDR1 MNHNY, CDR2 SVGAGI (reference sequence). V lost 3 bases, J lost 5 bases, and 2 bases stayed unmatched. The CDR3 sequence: CASSYGQGNEKLFF. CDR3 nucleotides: TGTGCCAGCAGTTATGGACAGGGAAATGAAAAACTGTTTTTT.

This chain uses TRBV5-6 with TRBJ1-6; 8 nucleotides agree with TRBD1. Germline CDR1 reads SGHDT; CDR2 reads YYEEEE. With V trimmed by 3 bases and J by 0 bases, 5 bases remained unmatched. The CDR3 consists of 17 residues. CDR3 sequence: CASSYRQGSSYNSPLHF. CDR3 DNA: TGTGCCAGCAGCTATAGACAGGGGAGCTCCTATAATTCACCCCTCCACTTT. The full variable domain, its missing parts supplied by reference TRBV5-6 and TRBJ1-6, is DAGVTQSPTHLIKTRGQQVTLRCSPKSGHDTVSWYQQALGQGPQFIFQYYEEEERQRGNFPDRFSGHQFPNYSSELNVNALLLGDSALYLCASSYRQGSSYNSPLHFGNGTRLTVT.

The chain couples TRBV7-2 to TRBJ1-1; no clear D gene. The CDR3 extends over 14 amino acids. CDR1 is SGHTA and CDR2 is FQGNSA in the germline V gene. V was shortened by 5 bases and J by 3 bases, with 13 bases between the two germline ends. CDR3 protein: CASSRQYSDTEAFF. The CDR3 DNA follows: TGTGCCAGCAGCCGACAATACTCCGACACTGAAGCTTTCTTT. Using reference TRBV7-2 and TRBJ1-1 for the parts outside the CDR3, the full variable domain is GAGVSQSPSNKVTEKGKDVELRCDPISGHTALYWYRQSLGQGLEFLIYFQGNSAPDKSGLPSDRFSAERTGGSVSTLTIQRTQQEDSAVYLCASSRQYSDTEAFFGQGTRLTVV.

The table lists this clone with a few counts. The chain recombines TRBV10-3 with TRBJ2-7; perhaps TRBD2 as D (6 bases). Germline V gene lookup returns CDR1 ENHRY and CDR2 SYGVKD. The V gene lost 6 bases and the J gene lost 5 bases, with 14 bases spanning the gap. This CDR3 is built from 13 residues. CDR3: CAIRDYTIDEQYF. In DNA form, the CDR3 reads TGTGCCATCAGGGACTATACCATAGACGAGCAGTACTTC.

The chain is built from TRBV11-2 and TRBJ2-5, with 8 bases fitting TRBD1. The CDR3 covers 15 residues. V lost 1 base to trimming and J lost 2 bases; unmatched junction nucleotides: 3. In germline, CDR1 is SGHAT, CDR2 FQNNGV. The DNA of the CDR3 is TGTGCCAGCAGCTTAGGGGACAGGCTGCAAGAGACCCAGTACTTC. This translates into CASSLGDRLQETQYF.

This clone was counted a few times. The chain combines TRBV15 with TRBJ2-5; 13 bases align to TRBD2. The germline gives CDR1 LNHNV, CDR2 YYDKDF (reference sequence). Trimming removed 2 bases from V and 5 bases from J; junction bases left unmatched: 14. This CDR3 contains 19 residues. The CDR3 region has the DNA TGTGCCACCAGCAGAAACCGCGGGACTAGCGGGATCGGTACCGAGACCCAGTACTTC. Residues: CATSRNRGTSGIGTETQYF.

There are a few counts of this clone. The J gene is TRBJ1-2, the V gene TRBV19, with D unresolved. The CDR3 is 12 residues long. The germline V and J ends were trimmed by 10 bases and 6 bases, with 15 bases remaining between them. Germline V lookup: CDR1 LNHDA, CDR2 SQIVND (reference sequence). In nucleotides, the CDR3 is TGTGCCACCAGCCGGAGGAACAATGGCTACACCTTC. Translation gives CATSRRNNGYTF.

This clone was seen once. CDR3 in amino acids: CASSQNYPGGDEQYF. The CDR3 DNA sequence: TGCGCCAGCAGCCAAAACTACCCGGGGGGCGACGAGCAGTACTTC. The chain carries TRBV4-3 and TRBJ2-7, with a weak D call TRBD2 (7 bases). CDR1 and CDR2 from the germline V gene are LGHNA and YSLEER. Trimming stripped 2 bases from V and 5 bases from J, with 16 bases between. The CDR3 loop spans 15 amino acids.